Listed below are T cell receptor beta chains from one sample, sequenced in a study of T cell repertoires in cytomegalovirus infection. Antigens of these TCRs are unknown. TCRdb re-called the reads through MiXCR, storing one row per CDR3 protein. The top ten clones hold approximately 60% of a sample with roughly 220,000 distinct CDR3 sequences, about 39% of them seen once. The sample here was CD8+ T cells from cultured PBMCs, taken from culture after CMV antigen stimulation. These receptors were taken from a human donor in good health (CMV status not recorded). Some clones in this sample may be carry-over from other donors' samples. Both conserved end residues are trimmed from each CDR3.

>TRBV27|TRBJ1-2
ASSYRPRTGDYGGYT
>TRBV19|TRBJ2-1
ASSILAVYNEQF
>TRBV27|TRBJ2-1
ASSAIPRSSGNEQF
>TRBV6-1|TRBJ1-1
ASSLDRGLTNTEAF
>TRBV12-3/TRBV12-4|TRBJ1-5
ASSLEWDRGRQPQH
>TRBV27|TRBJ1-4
ASSSNRGATNEKLF
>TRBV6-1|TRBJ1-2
ASGRTGLYGYT
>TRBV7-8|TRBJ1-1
ASSWDTGDEAF
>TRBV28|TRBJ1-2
ASTQDKLFYGYT
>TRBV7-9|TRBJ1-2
ASSPGPPGPYGYT
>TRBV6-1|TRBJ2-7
ASSEKTPYEQY
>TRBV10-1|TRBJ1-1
ASPGQMNTEAF
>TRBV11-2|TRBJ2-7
ASSLALLSDNPYEQY